Following are 29 T cell receptor beta chains from one sample sequenced in a study of cytomegalovirus exposure and HLA in healthy donors (dated by TCRdb to the late 2010s). The library was produced with the immunoSEQ multiplex PCR assay. The multiplex PCR relied on a mix of 60 forward primers for TCR Vbeta segments and 13 reverse primers for TCR Jbeta segments. The source is immuneACCESS, and TCRdb retained only in-frame sequences with V and J called. Part of the clones is not carried over; for the studies checked, unresolved V genes explain less than half of this, and the remainder is unexplained. The sample table holds more than 65,000 clones, of which approximately 79% were seen once. The ten largest clones represent approximately 6% of the sample. Material: PBMCs. The receptors stem from a female donor in good health and CMV-seronegative.

This clone was detected only once. The chain joins TRBV15 to TRBJ2-7; 8 bases match TRBD2. CDR1 and CDR2 from the germline V gene are LNHNV and YYDKDF (reference sequence). V shed 3 bases and J 4 bases; nucleotides not matched to a gene: 17. This CDR3 comprises 18 residues. CDR3 DNA sequence: TGTGCCACCAGCAGGGGACGGGGGGGACGGGAGTTCTTATACGAGCAGTACTTC. As protein: CATSRGRGGREFLYEQYF.

CDR3 amino acids: CASSYLRGSTDTQYF. CDR3 bases: TGTGCCAGCAGCTACCTTAGAGGTAGCACAGATACGCAGTATTTT. The chain recombines TRBV7-2 with TRBJ2-3; D is uncertain. Germline CDR1 SGHTA, CDR2 FQGNSA. V lost 4 bases to trimming and J lost 0 bases, with 11 bases between them. The CDR3 is 15 amino acids.

V and J are TRBV10-3 and TRBJ2-1; D is unclear. Germline CDR1 and CDR2: ENHRY and SYGVKD. CDR3 length equals 12 residues. Trimming pared 7 bases from V and 4 bases from J, leaving 8 bases between. CDR3 in amino acids: CAITTEYNEQFF. The CDR3 nucleotides read TGTGCCATCACCACAGAATACAATGAGCAGTTCTTC.

CDR3 nucleotides: TGCGCCAGCAGCCAAGAATTAGCGGGGGCCTCCAGGGAGCAGTTCTTC. Protein product: CASSQELAGASREQFF. The rearrangement links TRBV4-3 to TRBJ2-1; 9 bases are a match to TRBD2. The CDR3 length is 16 residues. Germline V gene data show CDR1 as LGHNA and CDR2 as YSLEER. The trim removed 0 bases at V and 10 bases at J, leaving 10 bases unmatched.

The chain joins TRBV29-1 to TRBJ1-2, with D possibly TRBD1 on 5 matching bases. V was shortened by 6 bases and J by 4 bases, with 9 bases between the two germline ends. This CDR3 has 11 residues. Germline V gene data show CDR1 as SQVTM and CDR2 as ANQGSEA. The CDR3 spells CSVQGSYGYTF. The CDR3 bases are TGCAGCGTCCAGGGATCCTATGGCTACACCTTC. Full variable domain (remainder filled in from reference TRBV29-1 and TRBJ1-2): SAVISQKPSRDICQRGTSLTIQCQVDSQVTMMFWYRQQPGQSLTLIATANQGSEATYESGFVIDKFPISRPNLTFSTLTVSNMSPEDSSIYLCSVQGSYGYTFGSGTRLTVV.

The chain uses TRBV28 and TRBJ2-7; possible D gene TRBD1, 5 bases. V was shortened by 2 bases and J by 4 bases, with 9 bases between the two germline ends. The V gene's germline CDR1 is MDHEN and CDR2 SYDVKM. CDR3 length: 13 residues. The CDR3 protein is CASSLLQDYEQYF. CDR3 sequence (DNA): TGTGCCAGCAGTTTACTACAGGATTACGAGCAGTACTTC.

V gene TRBV2 combines with J gene TRBJ1-2, with 9 bases fitting TRBD1. The V gene's germline CDR1 is SNHLY and CDR2 FYNNEI. The CDR3 runs to 12 residues. Trimming removed 4 bases from V and 8 bases from J; junction bases left unmatched: 2. CDR3 sequence (DNA): TGTGCCAGCAGTGGACAGGGGGGGGGCTACACCTTC. Encoded protein: CASSGQGGGYTF.

The CDR3 DNA is TGTGCCAGTAGTATGGGGGGGCGTCGGTATGGCTACACCTTC. This encodes CASSMGGRRYGYTF. The chain employs TRBV19 and TRBJ1-2, with a possible D match to TRBD1 (6 bases). Trimming took off 3 bases at V and 5 bases at J, with 13 bases between the two ends. Germline CDR1 is LNHDA and CDR2 is SQIVND (reference sequence). The CDR3 sequence is 14 residues long.

V usage is TRBV5-1 and J usage is TRBJ1-1; D possibly corresponds to TRBD1 (6 bases). V lost 4 bases, J lost 1 base, and 14 bases lay in between. This CDR3 comprises 15 residues. Germline V gives CDR1 SGHRS, CDR2 YFSETQ. The CDR3 region has the DNA TGCGCCAGCAGCCATGAGGGACACACGAACACTGAAGCTTTCTTT. It codes for CASSHEGHTNTEAFF.

This clone was detected only once. V and J are TRBV28 and TRBJ2-5; D is ambiguous. This CDR3 is built from 11 residues. V was cut by 6 bases and J by 10 bases, with 12 bases left in between. Looked up from germline, CDR1 is MDHEN and CDR2 is SYDVKM. CDR3 nucleotide sequence: TGTGCCAGCAGCCCCCGCGGTAGCCAGTACTTC. This encodes CASSPRGSQYF.

The chain links TRBV4-3 to TRBJ1-2; tentatively, D is TRBD1 (5 bases). V was trimmed by 2 bases and J by 1 base, leaving 17 bases between them. Germline V gene lookup returns CDR1 LGHNA and CDR2 YSLEER. CDR3 length: 17 residues. The CDR3 region has the DNA TGCGCCAGCAGCCAAAATCCTCAGGGTAGCAGTAACTATGGCTACACCTTC. Its protein product is CASSQNPQGSSNYGYTF.

This rearrangement joins TRBV6-5 to TRBJ2-3, with D possibly being TRBD2 (5 bases). CDR3 length: 15 residues. The ends were cut back, 0 bases at V and 5 bases at J, with 12 bases in the middle. The germline V gene has CDR1 MNHEY and CDR2 SVGAGI. The CDR3 DNA reads TGTGCCAGCAGTTACTCGGGCTTACGGGGAGATACGCAGTATTTT. Translation gives CASSYSGLRGDTQYF.

The rearrangement joins TRBV30 to TRBJ2-7; 11 bases are a match to TRBD1. The CDR3 loop spans 15 amino acids. The V segment lost 2 bases and the J segment 5 bases; nucleotides outside the gene matches: 8. Germline CDR1 reads GTSNPN; CDR2 reads SVGIG (reference sequence). The CDR3 region has the DNA TGTGCCTGGAGTCCCCCGGGACAGGGGGTCAACGAGCAGTACTTC. The encoded protein is CAWSPPGQGVNEQYF.

Only one count was recorded for this clone. The V call is TRBV6-6, the J call TRBJ1-1, with a possible D match to TRBD1 (6 bases). Germline CDR1 reads MNHNY; CDR2 reads SVGAGI (reference sequence). Trimming pared 4 bases from V and 6 bases from J, leaving 9 bases between. The CDR3 runs 12 residues. The CDR3 loop reads CASSSRTAEAFF. The CDR3 nucleotides read TGTGCCAGCAGTTCCAGGACAGCTGAAGCTTTCTTT.

The chain has TRBV4-1 and TRBJ1-2; a possible D gene is TRBD1 (5 bases). CDR1 and CDR2 from the germline V gene are MGHRA and YSYEKL. This CDR3 region has 16 residues. Trimming took off 4 bases at V and 1 base at J, with 16 bases between the two ends. The CDR3 is CASSPDPGGGNYGYTF. DNA of the CDR3: TGCGCCAGCAGCCCCGATCCGGGGGGAGGTAACTATGGCTACACCTTC.

The V call is TRBV7-9, the J call TRBJ1-2, with no clear D. The CDR3 has 13 residues. Germline V gene data show CDR1 as SEHNR and CDR2 as FQNEAQ (reference sequence). V was clipped by 5 bases and J by 4 bases, with 11 bases between them. Here the CDR3 DNA reads TGTGCCAGCAGCCCAGATGCCCCCTATGGCTACACCTTC. It codes for CASSPDAPYGYTF.

Only one count was recorded for this clone. This chain joins TRBV9 and TRBJ2-6; 7 bases fit TRBD1. Trimming removed 0 bases from V and 15 bases from J; junction bases left unmatched: 15. CDR1 is SGDLS and CDR2 is YYNGEE in the germline V gene. The CDR3 has 16 amino acids. DNA for the CDR3: TGTGCCAGCAGCGTAGCTATGGTCGGGACAGACGAGGACCTGACTTTC. Translating gives CASSVAMVGTDEDLTF.

CDR3 residues: CASSPPGSHHSPLHF. The CDR3 DNA reads TGTGCCAGCTCACCACCGGGGAGCCATCATTCACCCCTCCACTTT. The chain couples TRBV18 to TRBJ1-6; the D is unclear. The CDR3 runs 15 residues. Trimming left V 0 bases short and J 8 bases short, with 11 bases between. The germline V gene has CDR1 KGHSH and CDR2 LQKENI.

The chain has TRBV19 and TRBJ1-5; tentative D call: TRBD1 (6 bases). Germline V CDR1 and CDR2: LNHDA, SQIVND (reference sequence). CDR3 length: 18 amino acids. Trimming took 0 bases from V and 2 from J, leaving 17 bases between them. The CDR3 is CASSIDPPAGVGNQPQHF. CDR3 sequence (DNA): TGTGCCAGTAGTATAGATCCTCCCGCAGGGGTAGGCAATCAGCCCCAGCATTTT.

The sample holds one count of this clone. The V call is TRBV27, the J call TRBJ1-1; 11 bases match TRBD1. Germline V gene sequence: CDR1 MNHEY, CDR2 SMNVEV (reference sequence). Unmatched junction bases numbered 2, after V lost 0 bases and J lost 5 bases. The CDR3 spans 15 residues. The CDR3 protein is CASSLSGQGVTEAFF. CDR3 nucleotide sequence: TGTGCCAGCAGTTTATCGGGACAGGGGGTTACTGAAGCTTTCTTT.

The chain has TRBV5-1 and TRBJ2-5; 7 positions agree with TRBD1. Germline V CDR1 and CDR2: SGHRS, YFSETQ. This CDR3 is built from 15 residues. V gave up 4 bases and J gave up 2 bases; unmatched junction bases: 8. In nucleotides, the CDR3 is TGCGCCAGCAGCGACCAACGGGGACAGCAAGAGACCCAGTACTTC. Its protein is CASSDQRGQQETQYF.

The chain employs TRBV5-1 and TRBJ1-1; 7 positions match TRBD1. The V segment lost 4 bases and the J segment 2 bases; nucleotides outside the gene matches: 8. Germline assignment: CDR1 SGHRS and CDR2 YFSETQ. CDR3 size: 15 residues. The CDR3 sequence: CASSPREGGNTEAFF. In DNA, the CDR3 is TGCGCCAGCAGCCCAAGGGAAGGGGGCAACACTGAAGCTTTCTTT. Looking up the rest from reference TRBV5-1 and TRBJ1-1 gives the full variable domain: KAGVTQTPRYLIKTRGQQVTLSCSPISGHRSVSWYQQTPGQGLQFLFEYFSETQRNKGNFPGRFSGRQFSNSRSEMNVSTLELGDSALYLCASSPREGGNTEAFFGQGTRLTVV.

The chain recombines TRBV14 with TRBJ2-7; a possible D gene is TRBD2 (5 bases). The V and J ends lost 4 bases and 3 bases respectively, with 16 bases between them. Germline lookup yields CDR1 SGHDN and CDR2 FVKESK. CDR3 size: 15 residues. CDR3 DNA sequence: TGTGCCAGCAGCCGACGGACTCAAACCAACTACGAGCAGTACTTC. Its protein product is CASSRRTQTNYEQYF.

V and J are TRBV10-1 and TRBJ2-7; 7 bases are a match to TRBD1. V lost 2 bases to trimming and J lost 4 bases; unmatched junction nucleotides: 5. The CDR3 spans 14 residues. Germline CDR1 is WNHNN and CDR2 is SYGVQD (reference sequence). The CDR3 here is CASSEGETGYEQYF. The CDR3 DNA sequence: TGCGCCAGCAGTGAGGGCGAGACAGGGTACGAGCAGTACTTC.

The chain couples TRBV28 to TRBJ1-5; 7 bases are shared with TRBD1. Germline CDR1 is MDHEN and CDR2 is SYDVKM. The V segment lost 5 bases and the J segment 5 bases; nucleotides outside the gene matches: 6. This CDR3 contains 14 residues. CDR3 sequence (DNA): TGTGCCAGCAGTACTACAGGGGTGTATCAGCCCCAGCATTTT. It encodes CASSTTGVYQPQHF.

The rearrangement links TRBV6-5 to TRBJ2-7; D might be TRBD1 (7 bases). Germline V gene sequence: CDR1 MNHEY, CDR2 SVGAGI. This CDR3 is 14 amino acids long. V dropped 2 bases and J dropped 5 bases, with 13 bases sitting between them. The CDR3 here is CASSYGRGVDEQYF. In DNA, the CDR3 is TGTGCCAGCAGTTACGGCAGGGGGGTAGACGAGCAGTACTTC.

In its sample, this clone was seen a few times. Here the CDR3 DNA reads TGTGCCAGCGGGGCCAGGGGCGCGGGCTACGAGCAGTACTTC. Translated, it gives CASGARGAGYEQYF. This chain uses TRBV6-1 with TRBJ2-7, with TRBD1 as a possible D gene (6 bases). Germline values: CDR1 MNHNS, CDR2 SASEGT. Trimming cost V 8 bases and J 3 bases, with 17 bases left between them. The CDR3 contains 14 residues.

This clone was picked up a small number of times. The chain is built from TRBV15 and TRBJ1-2, with D possibly TRBD1 on 6 matching bases. Trimming left V 0 bases short and J 0 bases short, with 8 bases between. Looked up from germline, CDR1 is LNHNV and CDR2 is YYDKDF (reference sequence). This CDR3 contains 15 residues. This CDR3 reads CATSRERTANYGYTF. The CDR3 DNA reads TGTGCCACCAGCAGAGAAAGGACAGCTAACTATGGCTACACCTTC.

The gene calls are TRBV7-2 and TRBJ2-5; D unresolved. Trimming stripped 3 bases from V and 1 base from J, with 6 bases between. Germline V lookup: CDR1 SGHTA, CDR2 FQGNSA. CDR3 length: 13 residues. The CDR3 region has the DNA TGTGCCAGCAGCTTTCCCGGCCAAGAGACCCAGTACTTC. Amino acid sequence: CASSFPGQETQYF.